A selection of T cell receptor beta chains follows, all from one sample in a study of shared clonotypes between healthy human individuals. This table comes from immunoSEQ multiplex PCR, and its TCRdb copy is limited to in-frame clones, with some not included. The sample contains about 2.3 million clones, roughly 92% of which appear only once. Sequencing was performed on naive CD4+ T cells from PBMCs. These receptors were obtained from a man younger than 30 in good health. Some clones in this sample may be carry-over from other donors' samples. CDR3s include the opening cysteine and the closing phenylalanine or tryptophan. Fields, in order: V gene, clone size, J gene, D gene, CDR3 DNA, CDR3 protein. D genes are given only for firm matches. Clone size appears in some rows only: once, few, many, or a class for an expanded clone.

v_gene: TRBV12-5; abundance: NA; j_gene: TRBJ1-5; d_gene: NA; CDR3nt: TGTGCTAGTGGCCCGAGGAGCAATCAGCCCCAGCATTTT; CDR3aa: CASGPRSNQPQHF
v_gene: TRBV18; abundance: NA; j_gene: TRBJ1-5; d_gene: NA; CDR3nt: TGTGCCAGCTCACCAGGAGCGTTGGATCAGCCCCAGCATTTT; CDR3aa: CASSPGALDQPQHF
v_gene: TRBV18; abundance: NA; j_gene: TRBJ2-1; d_gene: TRBD1; CDR3nt: TGTGCCAGCTCACCCGGGACAGGGGTTGACAATGAGCAGTTCTTC; CDR3aa: CASSPGTGVDNEQFF
v_gene: TRBV6-4; abundance: NA; j_gene: TRBJ2-1; d_gene: NA; CDR3nt: TGTGCCAGCAGTGACGGTCTAGCATCCAATGAGCAGTTCTTC; CDR3aa: CASSDGLASNEQFF
v_gene: TRBV27; abundance: NA; j_gene: TRBJ1-3; d_gene: NA; CDR3nt: TGTGCCAGCAGACCCTCAGCTGGAAACACCATATATTTT; CDR3aa: CASRPSAGNTIYF
v_gene: TRBV15; abundance: NA; j_gene: TRBJ1-4; d_gene: NA; CDR3nt: TGTGCCACCAGCATGGATCGGGGAACCGAAAAACTGTTTTTT; CDR3aa: CATSMDRGTEKLFF
v_gene: TRBV6-1; abundance: NA; j_gene: TRBJ1-1; d_gene: NA; CDR3nt: TGTGCCAGCAGGACGGGGCAAACCCGAGGGGGAGCTTTCTTT; CDR3aa: CASRTGQTRGGAFF
v_gene: TRBV29-1; abundance: NA; j_gene: TRBJ2-7; d_gene: NA; CDR3nt: TGCAGCGTCCTTGACGCGGTTTCCTACGAGCAGTACTTC; CDR3aa: CSVLDAVSYEQYF
v_gene: TRBV28; abundance: NA; j_gene: TRBJ2-2; d_gene: TRBD2; CDR3nt: TGTGCCAGCAGTAAAGCGGGAGAAGGTACCGGGGAGCTGTTTTTT; CDR3aa: CASSKAGEGTGELFF
v_gene: TRBV28; abundance: NA; j_gene: TRBJ1-5; d_gene: TRBD1; CDR3nt: TGTGCCAGCAGTTTGGGAGGACAGGGGGCTGGTCAGCCCCAGCATTTT; CDR3aa: CASSLGGQGAGQPQHF
v_gene: TRBV15; abundance: NA; j_gene: TRBJ2-7; d_gene: NA; CDR3nt: TGTGCCACCAGCAGAGATCGAGCGGCCTCCTACGAGCAGTACTTC; CDR3aa: CATSRDRAASYEQYF
v_gene: TRBV7-8; abundance: NA; j_gene: TRBJ2-5; d_gene: TRBD2; CDR3nt: TGTGCCAGCAGCTTGGGGACTAGCGGGAGGGCCGAGACCCAGTACTTC; CDR3aa: CASSLGTSGRAETQYF
v_gene: TRBV7-9; abundance: NA; j_gene: TRBJ2-1; d_gene: NA; CDR3nt: TGTGCCAGCAGCCAAGAAACCAATGAGCAGTTCTTC; CDR3aa: CASSQETNEQFF
v_gene: TRBV18; abundance: NA; j_gene: TRBJ2-7; d_gene: TRBD1; CDR3nt: TGTGCCAGCTCACCGGGACAGGCCCCCTACGAGCAGTACTTC; CDR3aa: CASSPGQAPYEQYF
v_gene: TRBV11-3; abundance: NA; j_gene: TRBJ2-3; d_gene: NA; CDR3nt: TGTGCCAGCAGCGGCGGGCTTAGGACCACAGATACGCAGTATTTT; CDR3aa: CASSGGLRTTDTQYF
v_gene: TRBV7-2; abundance: NA; j_gene: TRBJ2-1; d_gene: NA; CDR3nt: TGTGCCAGCAGCTTAGATCCTACTTCTGAGCAGTTCTTC; CDR3aa: CASSLDPTSEQFF
v_gene: TRBV7-9; abundance: NA; j_gene: TRBJ2-7; d_gene: NA; CDR3nt: TGTGCCAGCAGCCCCACGTACGAGCAGTACTTC; CDR3aa: CASSPTYEQYF
v_gene: TRBV9; abundance: NA; j_gene: TRBJ1-1; d_gene: NA; CDR3nt: TGTGCCAGCAGCGTAGACGGAAACACTGAAGCTTTCTTT; CDR3aa: CASSVDGNTEAFF
v_gene: TRBV5-1; abundance: NA; j_gene: TRBJ2-7; d_gene: NA; CDR3nt: TGCGCCAGCAGCCCGGATGGCGGTTCAAACTCCTACGAGCAGTACTTC; CDR3aa: CASSPDGGSNSYEQYF
v_gene: TRBV28; abundance: NA; j_gene: TRBJ2-1; d_gene: TRBD1; CDR3nt: TGTGCCAGCAGAGGACAGGGAGAAGGCAATGAGCAGTTCTTC; CDR3aa: CASRGQGEGNEQFF
v_gene: TRBV2; abundance: once; j_gene: TRBJ1-4; d_gene: NA; CDR3nt: TGTGCCAGCAGGTCAGACAGAGCAACTAATGAAAAACTGTTTTTT; CDR3aa: CASRSDRATNEKLFF
v_gene: TRBV19; abundance: NA; j_gene: TRBJ1-5; d_gene: NA; CDR3nt: TGTGCCAGTAGTATCCATCTCCAGGCTTTTAGCAATCAGCCCCAGCATTTT; CDR3aa: CASSIHLQAFSNQPQHF
v_gene: TRBV10-2; abundance: NA; j_gene: TRBJ2-3; d_gene: NA; CDR3nt: TGCGCCAGCAGATTACCCCCAGATACGCAGTATTTT; CDR3aa: CASRLPPDTQYF
v_gene: TRBV28; abundance: NA; j_gene: TRBJ1-1; d_gene: TRBD1; CDR3nt: TGTGCCAGCAGTTCCCCCAGGGACAGCCGGAACACTGAAGCTTTCTTT; CDR3aa: CASSSPRDSRNTEAFF
v_gene: TRBV10-3; abundance: NA; j_gene: TRBJ2-3; d_gene: NA; CDR3nt: TGTGCCATCAGTGAATCCCCTCGAGAAGATACGCAGTATTTT; CDR3aa: CAISESPREDTQYF
v_gene: TRBV5-8; abundance: NA; j_gene: TRBJ1-2; d_gene: NA; CDR3nt: TGTGCCAGCAGCTGGGAAAGGGGGGCATTTAGCGGCTACACCTTC; CDR3aa: CASSWERGAFSGYTF
v_gene: TRBV14; abundance: NA; j_gene: TRBJ1-1; d_gene: TRBD1; CDR3nt: TGTGCCAGCAGCCAAGAACAGGGGGCTTTTTGGACTGAAGCTTTCTTT; CDR3aa: CASSQEQGAFWTEAFF
v_gene: TRBV7-3; abundance: NA; j_gene: TRBJ2-1; d_gene: TRBD2; CDR3nt: TGTGCCAGCAGCTTCGCTAGCGGCACCCTCTACAATGAGCAGTTCTTC; CDR3aa: CASSFASGTLYNEQFF
v_gene: TRBV15; abundance: NA; j_gene: TRBJ1-1; d_gene: NA; CDR3nt: TGTGCCACCAGCAGACCATACCGGGGCGCTGAAGCTTTCTTT; CDR3aa: CATSRPYRGAEAFF
v_gene: TRBV25-1; abundance: NA; j_gene: TRBJ1-2; d_gene: NA; CDR3nt: TGTGCCAGCAGTGACCTCCCTGTGTACGGCTACACCTTC; CDR3aa: CASSDLPVYGYTF
v_gene: TRBV11-2; abundance: NA; j_gene: TRBJ2-1; d_gene: NA; CDR3nt: TGTGCCAGCAGCCCATATAAGGCCCCTTTACGGTCCAATGAGCAGTTCTTC; CDR3aa: CASSPYKAPLRSNEQFF
v_gene: TRBV5-6; abundance: NA; j_gene: TRBJ1-5; d_gene: TRBD1; CDR3nt: TGTGCCAGCAGCTTGGGGGACAGGGAGGAGGGCAATCAGCCCCAGCATTTT; CDR3aa: CASSLGDREEGNQPQHF
v_gene: TRBV6-5; abundance: once; j_gene: TRBJ1-6; d_gene: NA; CDR3nt: TGTGCCAGCAGTTACTCGTCCCAGGGCCCCTCACCCCTCCACTTT; CDR3aa: CASSYSSQGPSPLHF
v_gene: TRBV5-1; abundance: NA; j_gene: TRBJ2-5; d_gene: NA; CDR3nt: TGCGCCAGCAGCTTGGGCAGGGACCAAGAGACCCAGTACTTC; CDR3aa: CASSLGRDQETQYF
v_gene: TRBV6-6; abundance: NA; j_gene: TRBJ1-1; d_gene: TRBD1; CDR3nt: TGTGCCAGCAGTTACTCCCAGGGGGACACTGAAGCTTTCTTT; CDR3aa: CASSYSQGDTEAFF
v_gene: TRBV14; abundance: NA; j_gene: TRBJ2-7; d_gene: TRBD2; CDR3nt: TGTGCCAGCAGCAATAGCGGGAGCGGATCCGGCGAGCAGTACTTC; CDR3aa: CASSNSGSGSGEQYF
v_gene: TRBV29-1; abundance: NA; j_gene: TRBJ1-4; d_gene: NA; CDR3nt: TGCAGCGTACAGGGTAATAATGAAAAACTGTTTTTT; CDR3aa: CSVQGNNEKLFF
v_gene: TRBV4-1; abundance: NA; j_gene: TRBJ2-7; d_gene: NA; CDR3nt: TGCGCCAGCAGCCTTGGGACGGGGTTCGGGAGAGCGTTGACCTACGAGCAGTACTTC; CDR3aa: CASSLGTGFGRALTYEQYF
v_gene: TRBV30; abundance: NA; j_gene: TRBJ1-4; d_gene: NA; CDR3nt: TGTGCCTGGAGTGTAAGGCGCGATGAAAAACTGTTTTTT; CDR3aa: CAWSVRRDEKLFF
v_gene: TRBV28; abundance: NA; j_gene: TRBJ2-7; d_gene: NA; CDR3nt: TGTGCCAGCAGTTTCTCGGGGGCCTACGAGCAGTACTTC; CDR3aa: CASSFSGAYEQYF
v_gene: TRBV28; abundance: NA; j_gene: TRBJ1-2; d_gene: NA; CDR3nt: TGTGCCAGCAGTCCTCAGGGCTATGGCTACACCTTC; CDR3aa: CASSPQGYGYTF
v_gene: TRBV28; abundance: NA; j_gene: TRBJ1-6; d_gene: NA; CDR3nt: TGTGCCAGCAGTTTGATAGACCGGGCTGCCCTCCACTTT; CDR3aa: CASSLIDRAALHF
v_gene: TRBV2; abundance: NA; j_gene: TRBJ2-5; d_gene: TRBD2; CDR3nt: TGTGCCAGCAGTGAACATGGGACTAGCGGAGAGACCCAGTACTTC; CDR3aa: CASSEHGTSGETQYF
v_gene: TRBV7-2; abundance: NA; j_gene: TRBJ2-1; d_gene: NA; CDR3nt: TGTGCCAGCAGCTTAGTTCTGCGAGGGAATGAGCAGTTCTTC; CDR3aa: CASSLVLRGNEQFF
v_gene: TRBV7-6; abundance: NA; j_gene: TRBJ2-3; d_gene: NA; CDR3nt: TGTGCCAGCAGCGGGGAGGATACGCAGTATTTT; CDR3aa: CASSGEDTQYF